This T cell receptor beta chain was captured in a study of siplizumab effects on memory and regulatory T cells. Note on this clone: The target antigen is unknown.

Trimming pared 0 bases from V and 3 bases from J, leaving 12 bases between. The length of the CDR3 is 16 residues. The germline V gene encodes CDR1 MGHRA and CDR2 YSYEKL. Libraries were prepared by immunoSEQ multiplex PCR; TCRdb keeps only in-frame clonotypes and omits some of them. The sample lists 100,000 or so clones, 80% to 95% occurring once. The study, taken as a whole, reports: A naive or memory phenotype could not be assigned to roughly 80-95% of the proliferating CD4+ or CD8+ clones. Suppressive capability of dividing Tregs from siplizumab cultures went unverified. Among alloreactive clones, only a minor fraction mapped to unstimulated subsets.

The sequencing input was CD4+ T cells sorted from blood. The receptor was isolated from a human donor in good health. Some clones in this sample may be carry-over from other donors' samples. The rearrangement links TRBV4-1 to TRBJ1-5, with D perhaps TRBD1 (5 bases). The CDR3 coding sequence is TGCGCCAGCAGCCAAGATGTGACAGTATTCAATCAGCCCCAGCATTTT. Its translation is CASSQDVTVFNQPQHF.